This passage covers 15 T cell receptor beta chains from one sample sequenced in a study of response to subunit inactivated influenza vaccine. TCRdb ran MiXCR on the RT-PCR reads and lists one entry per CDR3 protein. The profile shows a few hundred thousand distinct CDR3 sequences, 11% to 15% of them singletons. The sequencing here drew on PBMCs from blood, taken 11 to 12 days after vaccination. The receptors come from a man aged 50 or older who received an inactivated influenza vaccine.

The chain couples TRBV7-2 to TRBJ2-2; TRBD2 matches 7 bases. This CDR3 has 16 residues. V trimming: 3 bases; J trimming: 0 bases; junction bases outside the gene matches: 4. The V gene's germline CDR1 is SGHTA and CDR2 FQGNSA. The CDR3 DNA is TGTGCCAGCAGCTTCCTAGCGGACCCGAACACCGGGGAGCTGTTTTTT. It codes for CASSFLADPNTGELFF.

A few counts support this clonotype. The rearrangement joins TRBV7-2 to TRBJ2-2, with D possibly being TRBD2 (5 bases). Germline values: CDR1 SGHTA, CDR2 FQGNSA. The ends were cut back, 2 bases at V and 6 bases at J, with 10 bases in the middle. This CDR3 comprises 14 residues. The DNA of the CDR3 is TGTGCCAGCAGCTTATTGAAGGGAGCCGGGGAGCTGTTTTTT. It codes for CASSLLKGAGELFF.

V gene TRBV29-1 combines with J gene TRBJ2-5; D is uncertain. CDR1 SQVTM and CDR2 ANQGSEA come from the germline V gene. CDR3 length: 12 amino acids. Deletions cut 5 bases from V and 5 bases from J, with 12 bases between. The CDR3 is CSVFLGKETQYF. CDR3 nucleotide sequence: TGCAGCGTTTTTTTGGGGAAGGAGACCCAGTACTTC.

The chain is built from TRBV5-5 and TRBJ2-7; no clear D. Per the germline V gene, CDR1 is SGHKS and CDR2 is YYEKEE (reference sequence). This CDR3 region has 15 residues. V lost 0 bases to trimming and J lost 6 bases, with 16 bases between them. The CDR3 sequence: CASSLDQRLWGEQYF. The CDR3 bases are TGTGCCAGCAGCTTGGATCAGAGGCTGTGGGGCGAGCAGTACTTC.

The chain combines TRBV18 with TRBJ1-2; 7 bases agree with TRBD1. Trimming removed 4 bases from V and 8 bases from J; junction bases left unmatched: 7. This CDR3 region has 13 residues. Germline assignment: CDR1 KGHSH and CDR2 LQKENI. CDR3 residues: CASSLGQVGGYTF. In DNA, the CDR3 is TGTGCCAGCTCACTCGGACAGGTCGGCGGCTACACCTTC.

CDR3 sequence reads: CASTPGKTEAFF. The CDR3 nucleotides read TGTGCCAGCACCCCTGGGAAAACTGAAGCTTTCTTT. The chain uses TRBV28 and TRBJ1-1; no firm D call. Germline CDR1 reads MDHEN; CDR2 reads SYDVKM. The CDR3 runs 12 residues. V was pared by 7 bases and J by 5 bases, with 11 bases between.

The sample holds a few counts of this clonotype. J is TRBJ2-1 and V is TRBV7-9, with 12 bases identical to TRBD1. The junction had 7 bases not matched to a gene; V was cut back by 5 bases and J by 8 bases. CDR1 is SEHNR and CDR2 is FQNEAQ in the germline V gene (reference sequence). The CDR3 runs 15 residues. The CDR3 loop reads CASSPGQGARYEQFF. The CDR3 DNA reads TGTGCCAGCAGCCCGGGACAGGGGGCCCGTTATGAGCAGTTCTTC.

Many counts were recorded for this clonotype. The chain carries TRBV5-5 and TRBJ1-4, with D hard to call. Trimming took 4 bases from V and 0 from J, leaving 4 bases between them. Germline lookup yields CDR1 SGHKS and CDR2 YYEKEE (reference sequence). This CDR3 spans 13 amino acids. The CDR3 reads CASSLPTNEKLFF. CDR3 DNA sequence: TGTGCCAGCAGCCTTCCAACTAATGAAAAACTGTTTTTT.

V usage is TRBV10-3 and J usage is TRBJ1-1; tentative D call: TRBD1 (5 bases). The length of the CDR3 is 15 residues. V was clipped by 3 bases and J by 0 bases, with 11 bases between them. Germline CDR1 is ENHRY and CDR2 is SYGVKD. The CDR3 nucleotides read TGTGCCATCAGTGATACGCAGGGCCTGAACACTGAAGCTTTCTTT. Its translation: CAISDTQGLNTEAFF.

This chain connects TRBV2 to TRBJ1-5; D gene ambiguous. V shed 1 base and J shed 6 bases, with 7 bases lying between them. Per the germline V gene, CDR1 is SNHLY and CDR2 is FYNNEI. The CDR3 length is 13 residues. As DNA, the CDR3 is TGTGCCAGCAGTGAAGAGTCGGTTCAGCCCCAGCATTTT. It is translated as CASSEESVQPQHF. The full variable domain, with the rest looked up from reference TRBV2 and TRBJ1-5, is EPEVTQTPSHQVTQMGQEVILRCVPISNHLYFYWYRQILGQKVEFLVSFYNNEISEKSEIFDDQFSVERPDGSNFTLKIRSTKLEDSAMYFCASSEESVQPQHFGDGTRLSIL.

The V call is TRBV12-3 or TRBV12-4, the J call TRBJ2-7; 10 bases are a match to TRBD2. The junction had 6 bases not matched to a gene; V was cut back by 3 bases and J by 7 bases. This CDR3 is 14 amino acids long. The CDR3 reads CASSFLAGAGEQYF. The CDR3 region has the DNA TGTGCCAGCAGTTTTCTAGCGGGGGCGGGAGAGCAGTACTTC.

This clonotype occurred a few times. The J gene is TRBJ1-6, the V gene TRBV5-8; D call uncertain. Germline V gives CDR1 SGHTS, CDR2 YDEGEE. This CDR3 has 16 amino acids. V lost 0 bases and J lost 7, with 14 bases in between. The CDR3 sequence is CASSLVATGGNSPLHF. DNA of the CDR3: TGTGCCAGCAGCTTGGTTGCCACGGGAGGGAATTCACCCCTCCACTTT.

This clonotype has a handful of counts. The CDR3 loop reads CASSLVPGWGTYNEQFF. CDR3 sequence (DNA): TGTGCCAGCAGCTTAGTTCCAGGCTGGGGCACCTACAATGAGCAGTTCTTC. This rearrangement joins TRBV11-2 to TRBJ2-1; TRBD1 is a possible D gene (5 bases). CDR1 SGHAT and CDR2 FQNNGV come from the germline V gene. The CDR3 totals 17 residues. V was shortened by 1 base and J by 2 bases, with 15 bases between the two germline ends. Variable domain in full (rest from reference TRBV11-2 and TRBJ2-1): EAGVAQSPRYKIIEKRQSVAFWCNPISGHATLYWYQQILGQGPKLLIQFQNNGVVDDSQLPKDRFSAERLKGVDSTLKIQPAKLEDSAVYLCASSLVPGWGTYNEQFFGPGTRLTVL.

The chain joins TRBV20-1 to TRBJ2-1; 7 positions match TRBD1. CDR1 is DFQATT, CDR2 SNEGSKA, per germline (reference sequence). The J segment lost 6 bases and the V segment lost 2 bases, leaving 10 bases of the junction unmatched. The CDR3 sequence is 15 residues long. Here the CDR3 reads CSARNPSGQLNEQFF. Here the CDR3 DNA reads TGCAGTGCTAGAAATCCCTCGGGACAGCTCAATGAGCAGTTCTTC.

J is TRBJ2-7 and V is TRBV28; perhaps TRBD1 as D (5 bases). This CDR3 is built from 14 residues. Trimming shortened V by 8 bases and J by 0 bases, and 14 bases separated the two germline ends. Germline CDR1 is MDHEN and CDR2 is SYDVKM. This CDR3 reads CASCPTVSSYEQYF. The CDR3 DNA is TGTGCCAGCTGTCCGACAGTCAGCTCCTACGAGCAGTACTTC.